This T cell receptor (beta chain) was retrieved from a study of T cells in Graves' hyperthyroidism and ophthalmopathy. Amplification of TCR beta CDR3 regions was performed using RNA transcripts as template. A set of HTBI primers served as the primers for a first-round RT-PCR of the TCR CDR3. MiXCR, applied by TCRdb to the multiplex PCR reads, yields one record per CDR3 protein. The sample includes fewer than 350,000 distinct CDR3 sequences, around a fifth seen only once; the top ten take around half. The study's findings and limits: Blood also held most thyroid clonotypes expanded beyond 0.001.

This clonotype was seen many times. Its antigen remains unidentified. Clinical symptoms, serum thyroxine and TRAb, thyroid ultrasound and orbital computed tomography were used for the diagnoses. Cells are PBMCs isolated from 10 ml of fresh blood. The TCR comes from a woman between 45 and 65 years old with Graves' hyperthyroidism. The sample comprised blood.

As DNA, the CDR3 is TGTGCCAGCAGTAGGGGGACGAATGAGCAGTTCTTC. It specifies CASSRGTNEQFF. The V call is TRBV6-1, the J call TRBJ2-1, with D possibly being TRBD1 (6 bases). This CDR3 is 12 amino acids long. Trimming pared 5 bases from V and 7 bases from J, leaving 9 bases between. Per the germline V gene, CDR1 is MNHNS and CDR2 is SASEGT.